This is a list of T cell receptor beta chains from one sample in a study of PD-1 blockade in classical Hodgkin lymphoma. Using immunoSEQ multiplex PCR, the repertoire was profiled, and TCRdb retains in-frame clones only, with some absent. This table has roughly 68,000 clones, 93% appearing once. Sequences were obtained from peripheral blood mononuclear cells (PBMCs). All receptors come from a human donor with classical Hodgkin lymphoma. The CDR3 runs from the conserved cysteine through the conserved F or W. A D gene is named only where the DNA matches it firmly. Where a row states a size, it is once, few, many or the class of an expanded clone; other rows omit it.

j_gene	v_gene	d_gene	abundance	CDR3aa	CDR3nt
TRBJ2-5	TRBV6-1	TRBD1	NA	CASSEILIERTGRTQYF	TGTGCCAGCAGTGAAATCCTGATCGAGCGGACAGGGCGGACCCAGTACTTC
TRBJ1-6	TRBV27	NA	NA	CASSPTLIRSGRSPLHF	TGTGCCAGCAGTCCCACCCTTATCAGGTCAGGACGATCACCCCTCCACTTT
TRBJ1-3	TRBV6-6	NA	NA	CASRPTKKASGNTIYF	TGTGCCAGCAGACCGACAAAAAAAGCCTCTGGAAACACCATATATTTT
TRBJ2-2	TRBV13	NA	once	CASSLGGPSLTGELFF	TGTGCCAGCAGCTTAGGCGGGCCGTCCCTCACCGGGGAGCTGTTTTTT
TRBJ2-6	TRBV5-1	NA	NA	CASSLTVSGANVLTF	TGCGCCAGCAGCTTGACAGTCTCTGGGGCCAACGTCCTGACTTTC
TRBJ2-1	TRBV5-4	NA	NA	CASSLSSGSHNEQFF	TGTGCCAGCAGCTTGTCGTCGGGATCCCACAATGAGCAGTTCTTC
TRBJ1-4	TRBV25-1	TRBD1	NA	CASSDGGRGPEKLFF	TGTGCCAGCAGTGACGGAGGCAGGGGGCCTGAAAAACTGTTTTTT
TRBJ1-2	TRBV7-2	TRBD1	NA	CASSLGQGRGNGYTF	TGTGCCAGCAGCTTGGGACAGGGGCGAGGTAATGGCTACACCTTC
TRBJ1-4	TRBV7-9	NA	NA	CASSLGSGGPEKLFF	TGTGCCAGCAGCTTAGGGAGTGGGGGGCCTGAAAAACTGTTTTTT
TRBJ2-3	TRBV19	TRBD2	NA	CASSGSGGAAVTQYF	TGTGCCAGTAGTGGGAGCGGGGGGGCCGCAGTTACGCAGTATTTT
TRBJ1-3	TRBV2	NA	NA	CASSDDLQGTAGNTIYF	TGTGCCAGCAGTGACGACCTCCAGGGGACCGCTGGAAACACCATATATTTT
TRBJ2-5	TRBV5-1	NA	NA	CASSFQETQYF	TGCGCCAGCAGCTTCCAAGAGACCCAGTACTTC
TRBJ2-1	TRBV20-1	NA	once	CSARGVDEQFF	TGCAGTGCTAGAGGGGTAGATGAGCAGTTCTTC
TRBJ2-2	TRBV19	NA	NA	CASRRTGELFF	TGTGCCAGTAGGAGGACCGGGGAGCTGTTTTTT
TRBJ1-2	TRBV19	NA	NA	CASSIRRGKNGYTF	TGTGCCAGTAGTATAAGAAGGGGGAAGAATGGCTACACCTTC
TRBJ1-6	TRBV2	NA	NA	CASSLTYNSPLHF	TGTGCCAGCAGTCTTACATATAATTCACCCCTCCACTTT
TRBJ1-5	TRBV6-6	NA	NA	CASSYGGVGQPQHF	TGTGCCAGCAGTTACGGGGGAGTGGGTCAGCCCCAGCATTTT
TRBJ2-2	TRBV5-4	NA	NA	CASSSASSGELFF	TGTGCCAGCAGCTCCGCTTCATCCGGGGAGCTGTTTTTT
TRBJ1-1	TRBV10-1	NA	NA	CASSASAANTEAFF	TGCGCCAGCAGTGCGTCGGCAGCTAACACTGAAGCTTTCTTT
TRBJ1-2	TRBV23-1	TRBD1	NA	CASSQSGTGGVDGYTF	TGCGCCAGCAGTCAATCGGGGACAGGGGGCGTCGATGGCTACACCTTC
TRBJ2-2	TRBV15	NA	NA	CATSTGQITGELFF	TGTGCCACCAGCACCGGACAGATCACCGGGGAGCTGTTTTTT
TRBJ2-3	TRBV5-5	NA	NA	CASSFLVTGTDTQYF	TGTGCCAGCAGCTTTTTGGTTACAGGCACAGATACGCAGTATTTT
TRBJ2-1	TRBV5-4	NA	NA	CASSLVSVRGAEQFF	TGTGCCAGCAGCTTGGTCTCGGTGCGAGGGGCTGAGCAGTTCTTC
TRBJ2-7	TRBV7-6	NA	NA	CASSLAGDWSYEQYF	TGTGCCAGCAGCTTAGCTGGGGACTGGTCCTACGAGCAGTACTTC
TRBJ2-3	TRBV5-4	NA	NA	CAGGTPSTDTQYF	TGTGCCGGAGGCACCCCTAGCACAGATACGCAGTATTTT
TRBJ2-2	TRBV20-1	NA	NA	CSARGAGELFF	TGCAGTGCTAGGGGTGCCGGGGAGCTGTTTTTT
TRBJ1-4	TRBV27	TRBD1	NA	CASRTGGEKLFF	TGTGCCAGCCGAACAGGGGGTGAAAAACTGTTTTTT
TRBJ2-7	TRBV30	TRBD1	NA	CAWSVGQGAFYEQYF	TGTGCCTGGAGTGTCGGACAGGGGGCATTCTACGAGCAGTACTTC
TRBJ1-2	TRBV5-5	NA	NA	CASSLGLLIKNYGYTF	TGTGCCAGCAGCTTGGGTCTCTTGATAAAGAACTATGGCTACACCTTC
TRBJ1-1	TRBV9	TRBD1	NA	CASSPRQGGTEAFF	TGTGCCAGCAGCCCAAGACAGGGTGGCACTGAAGCTTTCTTT
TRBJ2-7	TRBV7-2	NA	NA	CASSLVSTQGTYEQYF	TGTGCCAGCAGCTTAGTAAGTACGCAGGGAACCTACGAGCAGTACTTC
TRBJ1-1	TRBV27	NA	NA	CASSPRPGRLNTEAFF	TGTGCCAGCAGTCCTCGACCCGGACGGTTGAACACTGAAGCTTTCTTT
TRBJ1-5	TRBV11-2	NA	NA	CASSLDRVFGQHF	TGTGCCAGCAGCTTAGACAGGGTGTTTGGCCAGCATTTT